This T cell receptor beta chain was sequenced during a study of response to subunit inactivated influenza vaccine. Study-wide results and limits: The authors offered the suggestion that each seasonal influenza vaccination recruits few new T cells.

TCRdb re-called the RT-PCR reads through MiXCR, storing one row per CDR3 protein. The table shows 750,000 to 850,000 distinct CDR3 sequences, with around 18% occurring only once. This CDR3 has 14 amino acids. CDR1 and CDR2 from the germline V gene are SQVTM and ANQGSEA. V trimming: 4 bases; J trimming: 0 bases; junction bases outside the gene matches: 2. This clonotype was observed many times. Its specificity is not known. This TCR derives from a man aged 50 to 60 who received an inactivated influenza vaccine. Source: PBMCs from blood, taken 5 to 6 days after vaccination. This chain joins TRBV29-1 and TRBJ2-1; the match to TRBD2 covers 8 bases. The CDR3 DNA reads as TGCAGCGTTGCCGGGAGGGCCTCCTACAATGAGCAGTTCTTC. Protein: CSVAGRASYNEQFF.